The rows below give T cell receptor beta chains drawn from one sample of a study of blood T cell repertoires in COVID-19. The table came from immunoSEQ multiplex PCR; TCRdb's copy has only in-frame clones and leaves some out. The sample lists 150,000 or so clones, about 90% occurring once. The sequencing input was peripheral blood. The source is a woman aged 55 to 70 with acute or convalescent COVID-19. Each CDR3 is given with its conserved first and last residue. A D gene is named only where the DNA matches it firmly. Clone size is not always given. Where it is, it says once, few, many or a class for expanded clones.

D gene: .; V gene: TRBV6-5; clone size: .; J gene: TRBJ1-1; CDR3 DNA: TGTGCCAGCAGTTACTCTCCCGGGAACACTGAAGCTTTCTTT; CDR3 protein: CASSYSPGNTEAFF
D gene: .; V gene: TRBV9; clone size: .; J gene: TRBJ2-1; CDR3 DNA: TGTGCCAGCAGCCACAAAGGGGAATCCTACAATGAGCAGTTCTTC; CDR3 protein: CASSHKGESYNEQFF
D gene: TRBD1; V gene: TRBV5-1; clone size: .; J gene: TRBJ2-7; CDR3 DNA: TGCGCCAGCAGCAAGGACAGGGAGTACTACGAGCAGTACTTC; CDR3 protein: CASSKDREYYEQYF
D gene: TRBD1; V gene: TRBV28; clone size: .; J gene: TRBJ1-5; CDR3 DNA: TGTGCCAGCAGTCTGTACGGGACAGTCAATCAGCCCCAGCATTTT; CDR3 protein: CASSLYGTVNQPQHF
D gene: .; V gene: TRBV19; clone size: .; J gene: TRBJ1-3; CDR3 DNA: TGTGCCAGTAGTATCCAGTCTGGAAACACCATATATTTT; CDR3 protein: CASSIQSGNTIYF
D gene: TRBD1; V gene: TRBV7-8; clone size: .; J gene: TRBJ1-4; CDR3 DNA: TGTGCCAGCAGCTTAGCGTATAGGACAGGGGGGCGAACTAATGAAAAACTGTTTTTT; CDR3 protein: CASSLAYRTGGRTNEKLFF
D gene: .; V gene: TRBV21-1; clone size: .; J gene: TRBJ2-3; CDR3 DNA: TGTGCCAGCCCTCGCCCAGGGGGCTTGGGTACAGATACGCAGTATTTT; CDR3 protein: CASPRPGGLGTDTQYF
D gene: TRBD1; V gene: TRBV4-1; clone size: .; J gene: TRBJ2-3; CDR3 DNA: TGCGCCAGCAGCCAAGACGGGACAGGGTACACAGATACGCAGTATTTT; CDR3 protein: CASSQDGTGYTDTQYF
D gene: TRBD1; V gene: TRBV6-5; clone size: .; J gene: TRBJ2-7; CDR3 DNA: TGTGCCAGCAGAAAATACAGGGGCCCCTACGAGCAGTACTTC; CDR3 protein: CASRKYRGPYEQYF
D gene: .; V gene: TRBV6-2/TRBV6-3; clone size: .; J gene: TRBJ1-5; CDR3 DNA: TGTGCCAGCAGTTACTCGTCGACAGGTCTGTATCAGCCCCAGCATTTT; CDR3 protein: CASSYSSTGLYQPQHF
D gene: .; V gene: TRBV7-6; clone size: .; J gene: TRBJ2-5; CDR3 DNA: TGTGCCAGCAGCCCATACTCGGAGACCCAGTACTTC; CDR3 protein: CASSPYSETQYF
D gene: TRBD2; V gene: TRBV5-1; clone size: .; J gene: TRBJ2-7; CDR3 DNA: TGCGCCAGCAGAGGGACTAGCGACACCTACGAGCAGTACTTC; CDR3 protein: CASRGTSDTYEQYF
D gene: TRBD2; V gene: TRBV4-1; clone size: .; J gene: TRBJ2-1; CDR3 DNA: TGCGCCAGCAGCCAAGATCCGGCTAGCGGGGGGTTATACTACAATGAGCAGTTCTTC; CDR3 protein: CASSQDPASGGLYYNEQFF
D gene: .; V gene: TRBV12-3/TRBV12-4; clone size: once; J gene: TRBJ1-3; CDR3 DNA: TGTGCCAGCAACTCAGGGGTAAACACCATATATTTT; CDR3 protein: CASNSGVNTIYF
D gene: .; V gene: TRBV4-3; clone size: .; J gene: TRBJ1-4; CDR3 DNA: TGCGCCAGCAGCCAGAGCAGGGTGGCTGAAAAACTGTTTTTT; CDR3 protein: CASSQSRVAEKLFF
D gene: .; V gene: TRBV7-9; clone size: .; J gene: TRBJ1-2; CDR3 DNA: TGTGCCAGCAGCTTAACTCCCAACTATGGCTACACCTTC; CDR3 protein: CASSLTPNYGYTF
D gene: .; V gene: TRBV28; clone size: .; J gene: TRBJ1-1; CDR3 DNA: TGTGCCAGCAGTTTAGGGGGCAGGGAGTACACTGAAGCTTTCTTT; CDR3 protein: CASSLGGREYTEAFF
D gene: .; V gene: TRBV20-1; clone size: .; J gene: TRBJ1-1; CDR3 DNA: TGCAGTGCTAGAGAGGTCAGGGTAGCTTTCTTT; CDR3 protein: CSAREVRVAFF
D gene: TRBD1; V gene: TRBV7-2; clone size: once; J gene: TRBJ2-6; CDR3 DNA: TGTGCCAGCAGCCACAAACTGGGACAGGGGAACTCTGGGGCCAACGTCCTGACTTTC; CDR3 protein: CASSHKLGQGNSGANVLTF
D gene: .; V gene: TRBV19; clone size: .; J gene: TRBJ1-1; CDR3 DNA: TGTGCCAGTAATAACAATATGAACACTGAAGCTTTCTTT; CDR3 protein: CASNNNMNTEAFF
D gene: TRBD1; V gene: TRBV2; clone size: .; J gene: TRBJ1-2; CDR3 DNA: TGTGCCAGCATCAAAGACAGGGACCTAGGCTACACCTTC; CDR3 protein: CASIKDRDLGYTF
D gene: TRBD1; V gene: TRBV27; clone size: .; J gene: TRBJ2-7; CDR3 DNA: TGTGCCAGCAGTCGTTACGGGGACAGGGGACCCTACGAGCAGTACTTC; CDR3 protein: CASSRYGDRGPYEQYF
D gene: .; V gene: TRBV4-3; clone size: .; J gene: TRBJ2-7; CDR3 DNA: TGCGCCAGCAGCCTTAGCTATTCCTCCTACGAGCAGTACTTC; CDR3 protein: CASSLSYSSYEQYF
D gene: TRBD2; V gene: TRBV7-8; clone size: .; J gene: TRBJ2-3; CDR3 DNA: TGTGCCAGCAGCGACCCGGGACTAGCGGGTATCACAGATACGCAGTATTTT; CDR3 protein: CASSDPGLAGITDTQYF
D gene: TRBD2; V gene: TRBV28; clone size: .; J gene: TRBJ2-1; CDR3 DNA: TGTGCCAGCAGTTCTACGGGGGGACCTTACAATGAGCAGTTCTTC; CDR3 protein: CASSSTGGPYNEQFF
D gene: TRBD1; V gene: TRBV28; clone size: .; J gene: TRBJ1-2; CDR3 DNA: TGTGCCAGCAGTCAATGGACAGGTGGGAATGGCTACACCTTC; CDR3 protein: CASSQWTGGNGYTF
D gene: TRBD1; V gene: TRBV28; clone size: .; J gene: TRBJ1-2; CDR3 DNA: TGTGCCAGCAGTCCCCTGGGACAGGTATATGGCTACACCTTC; CDR3 protein: CASSPLGQVYGYTF
D gene: TRBD2; V gene: TRBV7-2; clone size: .; J gene: TRBJ2-7; CDR3 DNA: TGTGCCAGCAGCTCAATTGGGGGACTAGCGGGCTACGAGCAGTACTTC; CDR3 protein: CASSSIGGLAGYEQYF
D gene: .; V gene: TRBV2; clone size: .; J gene: TRBJ1-5; CDR3 DNA: TGTGCCAGCAGACTCGCGACTCCAAATCAGCCCCAGCATTTT; CDR3 protein: CASRLATPNQPQHF
D gene: TRBD2; V gene: TRBV13; clone size: .; J gene: TRBJ2-3; CDR3 DNA: TGTGCCAGCAGCTTACGAAGGCGGGGGAAGACGGATACGCAGTATTTT; CDR3 protein: CASSLRRRGKTDTQYF
D gene: TRBD2; V gene: TRBV28; clone size: .; J gene: TRBJ2-7; CDR3 DNA: TGTGCCAGCAGTTTAGGTTACGGGGGGGGCTACGAGCAGTACTTC; CDR3 protein: CASSLGYGGGYEQYF
D gene: .; V gene: TRBV6-5; clone size: .; J gene: TRBJ1-1; CDR3 DNA: TGTGCCAGCAGTTTCTTACGTGCAGGGAACACTGAAGCTTTCTTT; CDR3 protein: CASSFLRAGNTEAFF
D gene: TRBD1; V gene: TRBV19; clone size: .; J gene: TRBJ2-1; CDR3 DNA: TGTGCCAGTACCACCGGGACAGACTACAATGAGCAGTTCTTC; CDR3 protein: CASTTGTDYNEQFF
D gene: .; V gene: TRBV19; clone size: .; J gene: TRBJ1-1; CDR3 DNA: TGTGCCAGTAACGGATGGGCCTCGAACACTGAAGCTTTCTTT; CDR3 protein: CASNGWASNTEAFF
D gene: .; V gene: TRBV7-8; clone size: .; J gene: TRBJ1-5; CDR3 DNA: TGTGCCAGCAGTCCCCACAGGGTATATAGCAATCAGCCCCAGCATTTT; CDR3 protein: CASSPHRVYSNQPQHF
D gene: TRBD2; V gene: TRBV4-2; clone size: .; J gene: TRBJ2-5; CDR3 DNA: TGTGCCAGCAGCCAAGATGCGGGGGGAGCTGGGACCCAGTACTTC; CDR3 protein: CASSQDAGGAGTQYF
D gene: .; V gene: TRBV21-1; clone size: .; J gene: TRBJ1-5; CDR3 DNA: TGTGCCAGCAGCAAACTAGCCGGGACGGGGGATAGCAATCAGCCCCAGCATTTT; CDR3 protein: CASSKLAGTGDSNQPQHF